The next 13 T cell receptor beta chains were all read from a single sample in a study of Ad26.COV2.S vaccination and SARS-CoV-2 variants. The treatment here: about 20 received Ad26.COV2.S at low or high dose, single or two shots; about 5 received placebo; per-sample allocation not given. Samples were taken on day 63 after the first vaccine or placebo injection. The data were produced by immunoSEQ multiplex PCR, yet TCRdb's version contains in-frame clones alone and is incomplete. The table includes more than 300,000 clones, approximately 86% detected once. Sequencing used peripheral blood, obtained in a trial of Ad26.COV2.S vaccine versus placebo. Every receptor here comes from a person between 18 and 60 years old who received the Ad26.COV2.S COVID-19 vaccine or a placebo.

V and J are TRBV12-1 and TRBJ1-3; TRBD1 reflects the table's D call only, with no check against the DNA. TRBV12-1 is termed a pseudogene. CDR3 length equals 19 residues. The CDR3 sequence: CASSLTGGGLTYSGNTIYF. The CDR3 DNA sequence: TGTGCCAGCAGCTTGACAGGGGGAGGGCTGACTTACTCTGGAAACACCATATATTTT.

This clone was picked up one time. This chain links TRBV24-1 with TRBJ2-2; D is undetermined. The germline gives CDR1 KGHDR, CDR2 SFDVKD. The CDR3 spans 15 residues. V lost 5 bases and J lost 0, with 9 bases in between. The CDR3 coding sequence is TGTGCCACCAGTGGAAGGTTTACGAACACCGGGGAGCTGTTTTTT. It translates to CATSGRFTNTGELFF.

This clone came up once. This chain uses TRBV12-3 or TRBV12-4 with TRBJ1-1; D uncertain. V gave up 6 bases and J gave up 1 base, with 6 bases separating them. CDR3 length: 12 residues. The CDR3: CASSSENTEAFF. Here the CDR3 DNA reads TGTGCCAGCAGCTCTGAGAACACTGAAGCTTTCTTT.

The genes are TRBV30 and TRBJ2-5; TRBD2 matches 9 bases. The ends lost 0 bases at V and 6 bases at J; junction bases unmatched: 11. The CDR3 is 16 amino acids. The germline V gene has CDR1 GTSNPN and CDR2 SVGIG (reference sequence). The CDR3 nucleotides read TGTGCCTGGAGTGTACAGACTAGCGGTGCGGGAAAGACCCAGTACTTC. Translated, it gives CAWSVQTSGAGKTQYF.

The chain uses TRBV10-3 and TRBJ2-7, with a possible D match to TRBD2 (6 bases). V shed 6 bases and J shed 3 bases, with 12 bases lying between them. This CDR3 is built from 13 residues. Germline CDR1 reads ENHRY; CDR2 reads SYGVKD. The CDR3 nucleotides read TGTGCCATCAGAACGGCCGGGGGCTACGAGCAGTACTTC. It encodes CAIRTAGGYEQYF.

This chain joins TRBV5-1 and TRBJ2-2; maybe TRBD2 (6 bases). This CDR3 contains 16 residues. Germline V gene sequence: CDR1 SGHRS, CDR2 YFSETQ. Deletions cut 3 bases from V and 3 bases from J, with 15 bases between. CDR3 DNA sequence: TGCGCCAGCAGCTGGTCCGGGACTGCTGACACCGGGGAGCTGTTTTTT. This translates into CASSWSGTADTGELFF. Supplemented by reference TRBV5-1 and TRBJ2-2, the full variable domain reads KAGVTQTPRYLIKTRGQQVTLSCSPISGHRSVSWYQQTPGQGLQFLFEYFSETQRNKGNFPGRFSGRQFSNSRSEMNVSTLELGDSALYLCASSWSGTADTGELFFGEGSRLTVL.

V and J are TRBV3-1 (or the pseudogene TRBV3-2) and TRBJ1-1, with D uncertain. Trimming took 4 bases from V and 1 from J, leaving 7 bases between them. CDR3 size: 13 residues. CDR1 is LGHDT, CDR2 YNNKEL, per germline (reference sequence). In DNA, the CDR3 is TGTGCCAGCAGCCTCGGAGGGAACACTGAAGCTTTCTTT. Translating gives CASSLGGNTEAFF.

The gene calls are TRBV7-2 and TRBJ2-7, with TRBD2 matching over 9 bases. Trimming cost V 4 bases and J 7 bases; bases outside gene matches: 14. Germline-derived CDR1 and CDR2 are SGHTA and FQGNSA. The CDR3 runs to 16 residues. For the CDR3, the DNA is TGTGCCAGCAGCTCATCCGGGGCTAGCGGGGTGTATGAGCAGTACTTC. The encoded protein is CASSSSGASGVYEQYF.

The V and J genes are TRBV18 and TRBJ2-3; D is unclear. This CDR3 has 12 amino acids. Deletions cut 2 bases from V and 5 bases from J, with 5 bases between. CDR1 is KGHSH, CDR2 LQKENI, per germline. The DNA for the CDR3 is TGTGCCAGCTCACCATCTAGAGATACGCAGTATTTT. It is translated as CASSPSRDTQYF.

This rearrangement joins TRBV6-1 to TRBJ1-2; TRBD1 agrees at 8 bases. Losses at the gene ends were 3 bases for V and 7 bases for J; bases not matched to a gene: 7. Germline CDR1 MNHNS, CDR2 SASEGT. CDR3 length: 14 amino acids. The chain's CDR3 is CASSDGPTGVGYTF. CDR3 DNA sequence: TGTGCCAGCAGTGATGGACCGACAGGGGTTGGCTACACCTTC.

The V gene is TRBV6-6, the J gene TRBJ1-6, with D perhaps matching TRBD1 (5 bases). Trimming removed 5 bases at V and 9 bases at J, with 14 bases between. Germline loops: CDR1 MNHNY, CDR2 SVGAGI (reference sequence). This CDR3 contains 14 residues. The CDR3 DNA is TGTGCCAGCAGTCCAGGGTTGGACGGTTCACCCCTCCACTTT. As protein: CASSPGLDGSPLHF.

The chain links TRBV19 to TRBJ1-1; D unclear. Trimming took 5 bases from V and 5 from J, leaving 9 bases between them. The CDR3 has 12 amino acids. Germline CDR1 is LNHDA and CDR2 is SQIVND (reference sequence). The CDR3 here is CASSRQGTEAFF. The CDR3 DNA reads TGTGCCAGTAGTCGCCAAGGAACTGAAGCTTTCTTT. The entire variable domain, with the rest obtained from reference TRBV19 and TRBJ1-1, is as follows: DGGITQSPKYLFRKEGQNVTLSCEQNLNHDAMYWYRQDPGQGLRLIYYSQIVNDFQKGDIAEGYSVSREKKESFPLTVTSAQKNPTAFYLCASSRQGTEAFFGQGTRLTVV.

The sample holds one count of this clone. The J gene is TRBJ2-5, the V gene TRBV12-5; 13 bases map to TRBD2. Germline trimming cut 8 bases from V and 1 base from J; bases unmatched to any gene: 4. The CDR3 is made up of 15 amino acids. The germline gives CDR1 LGHNT, CDR2 FRNRAP. In DNA form, the CDR3 reads TGTGCTAGTAGTGGGACTAGCGGGATCCAAGAGACCCAGTACTTC. It is translated as CASSGTSGIQETQYF.